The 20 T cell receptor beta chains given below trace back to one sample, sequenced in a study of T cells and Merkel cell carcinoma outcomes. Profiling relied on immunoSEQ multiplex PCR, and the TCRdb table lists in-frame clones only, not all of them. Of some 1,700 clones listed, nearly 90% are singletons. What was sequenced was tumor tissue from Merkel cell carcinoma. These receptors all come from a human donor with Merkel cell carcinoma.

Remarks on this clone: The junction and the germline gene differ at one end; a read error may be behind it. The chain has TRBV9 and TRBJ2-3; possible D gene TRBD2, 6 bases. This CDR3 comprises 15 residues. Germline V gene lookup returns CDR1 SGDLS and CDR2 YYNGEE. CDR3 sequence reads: CASSGRGESTDMQYF. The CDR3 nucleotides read TGTGCCAGCAGCGGTCGCGGGGAGAGCACAGATATGCAGTATTTT.

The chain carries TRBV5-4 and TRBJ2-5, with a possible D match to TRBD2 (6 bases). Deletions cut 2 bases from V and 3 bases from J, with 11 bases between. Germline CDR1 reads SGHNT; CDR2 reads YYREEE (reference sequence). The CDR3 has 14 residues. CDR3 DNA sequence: TGTGCCAGCAGCTTAGCGGGTTTAGAAGAGACCCAGTACTTC. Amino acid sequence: CASSLAGLEETQYF.

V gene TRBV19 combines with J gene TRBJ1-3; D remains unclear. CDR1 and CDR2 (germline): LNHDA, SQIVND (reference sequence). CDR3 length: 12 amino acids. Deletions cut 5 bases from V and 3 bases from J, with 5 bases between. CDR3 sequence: CASSSIGNTIYF. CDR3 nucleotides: TGTGCCAGTAGTTCGATTGGAAACACCATATATTTT.

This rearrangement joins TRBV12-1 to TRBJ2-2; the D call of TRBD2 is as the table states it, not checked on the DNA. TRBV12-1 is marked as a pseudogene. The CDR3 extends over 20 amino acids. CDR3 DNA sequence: TGTGCCAGCAGCGGGTGGACTCCATCGGGGGGCCTACCGAACACCGGGGAGCTGTTTTTT. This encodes CASSGWTPSGGLPNTGELFF.

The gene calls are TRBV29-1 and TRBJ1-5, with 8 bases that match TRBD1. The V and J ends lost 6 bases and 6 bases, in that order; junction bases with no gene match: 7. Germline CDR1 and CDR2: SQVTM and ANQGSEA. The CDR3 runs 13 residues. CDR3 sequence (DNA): TGCAGCGTACAGGGGGGAGGTGGTCAGCCCCAGCATTTT. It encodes CSVQGGGGQPQHF. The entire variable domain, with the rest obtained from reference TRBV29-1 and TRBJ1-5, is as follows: SAVISQKPSRDICQRGTSLTIQCQVDSQVTMMFWYRQQPGQSLTLIATANQGSEATYESGFVIDKFPISRPNLTFSTLTVSNMSPEDSSIYLCSVQGGGGQPQHFGDGTRLSIL.

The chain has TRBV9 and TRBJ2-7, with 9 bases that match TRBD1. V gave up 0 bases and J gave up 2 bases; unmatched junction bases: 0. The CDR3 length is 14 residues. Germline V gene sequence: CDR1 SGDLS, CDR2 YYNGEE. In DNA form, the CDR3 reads TGTGCCAGCAGCGTAGGGGACAGGGCCTACGAGCAGTACTTC. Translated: CASSVGDRAYEQYF.

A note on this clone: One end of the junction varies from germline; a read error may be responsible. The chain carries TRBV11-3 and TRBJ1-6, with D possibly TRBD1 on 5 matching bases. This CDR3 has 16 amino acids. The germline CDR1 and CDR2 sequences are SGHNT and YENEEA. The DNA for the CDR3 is TGTGCCAGCAGCGGGGCCCCTAGGTCCTATAATTTACCCCTCCACTTT. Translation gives CASSGAPRSYNLPLHF.

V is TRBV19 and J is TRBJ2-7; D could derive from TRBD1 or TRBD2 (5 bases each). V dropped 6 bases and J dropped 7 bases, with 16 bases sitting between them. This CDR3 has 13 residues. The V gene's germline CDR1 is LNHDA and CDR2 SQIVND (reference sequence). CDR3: CASSPGRSLEQYF. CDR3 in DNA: TGTGCCAGTAGCCCGGGACGTAGCCTAGAGCAGTACTTC.

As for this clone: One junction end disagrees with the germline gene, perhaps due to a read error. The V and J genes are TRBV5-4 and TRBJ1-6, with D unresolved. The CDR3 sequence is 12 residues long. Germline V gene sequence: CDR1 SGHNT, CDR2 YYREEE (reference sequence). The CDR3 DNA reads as TGTGCCAGCGCAAGGCCAAATTCACTCCTCCACTTT. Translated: CASARPNSLLHF.

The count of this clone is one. The CDR3 loop is CASSSSGGTETQYF. CDR3 sequence (DNA): TGTGCCAGCAGCTCTAGCGGGGGAACGGAGACCCAGTACTTC. The chain joins TRBV5-6 to TRBJ2-5, with 10 bases aligning to TRBD2. The V gene's germline CDR1 is SGHDT and CDR2 YYEEEE. The trim removed 3 bases at V and 5 bases at J, leaving 4 bases unmatched. The CDR3 sequence is 14 residues long.

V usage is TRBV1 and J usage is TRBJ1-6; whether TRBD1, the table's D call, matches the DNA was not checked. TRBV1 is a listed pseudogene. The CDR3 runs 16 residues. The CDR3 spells CTSSQDLTGVRSPLHF. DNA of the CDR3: TGCACCAGCAGCCAAGATCTGACAGGGGTTAGGTCACCCCTCCACTTT.

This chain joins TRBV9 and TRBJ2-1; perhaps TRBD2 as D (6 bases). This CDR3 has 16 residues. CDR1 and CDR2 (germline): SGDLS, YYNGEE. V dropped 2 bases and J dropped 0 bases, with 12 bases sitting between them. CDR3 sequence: CASSVFSGNSYNEQFF. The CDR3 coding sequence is TGTGCCAGCAGCGTTTTTAGCGGAAACTCCTACAATGAGCAGTTCTTC.

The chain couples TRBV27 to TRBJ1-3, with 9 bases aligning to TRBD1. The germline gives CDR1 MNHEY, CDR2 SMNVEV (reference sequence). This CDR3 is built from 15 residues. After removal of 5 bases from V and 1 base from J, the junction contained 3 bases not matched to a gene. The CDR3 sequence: CASSTGTGSGNTIYF. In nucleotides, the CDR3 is TGTGCCAGCAGTACCGGGACAGGGTCTGGAAACACCATATATTTT.

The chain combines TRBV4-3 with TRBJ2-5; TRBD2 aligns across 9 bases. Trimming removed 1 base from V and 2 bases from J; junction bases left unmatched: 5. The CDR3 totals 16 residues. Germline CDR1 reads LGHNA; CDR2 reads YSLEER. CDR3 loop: CASSQASSGAQETQYF. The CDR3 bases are TGCGCCAGCAGCCAAGCGTCTAGCGGGGCACAAGAGACCCAGTACTTC.

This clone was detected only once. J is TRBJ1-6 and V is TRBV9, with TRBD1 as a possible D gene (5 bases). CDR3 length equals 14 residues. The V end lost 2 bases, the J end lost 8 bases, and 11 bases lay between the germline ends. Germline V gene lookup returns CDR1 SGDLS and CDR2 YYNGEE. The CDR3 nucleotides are TGTGCCAGCAGCGTCGGGACGGCTTATTCACCCCTCCACTTT. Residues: CASSVGTAYSPLHF.

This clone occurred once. CDR3 DNA: TGTGCCAGCAGCTGGTCTAGCGGGGGCAAGGAGCAGTTCTTC. It specifies CASSWSSGGKEQFF. V gene TRBV5-6 combines with J gene TRBJ2-1; 10 positions match TRBD2. Germline CDR1 and CDR2: SGHDT and YYEEEE. V trimming: 3 bases; J trimming: 10 bases; junction bases outside the gene matches: 7. The CDR3 loop spans 14 amino acids.

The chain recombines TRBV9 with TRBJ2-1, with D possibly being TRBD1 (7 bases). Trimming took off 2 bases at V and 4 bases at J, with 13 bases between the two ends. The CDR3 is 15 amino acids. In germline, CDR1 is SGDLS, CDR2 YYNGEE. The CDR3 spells CASSVEGQQYNEQFF. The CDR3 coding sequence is TGTGCCAGCAGCGTGGAGGGACAGCAATACAATGAGCAGTTCTTC.

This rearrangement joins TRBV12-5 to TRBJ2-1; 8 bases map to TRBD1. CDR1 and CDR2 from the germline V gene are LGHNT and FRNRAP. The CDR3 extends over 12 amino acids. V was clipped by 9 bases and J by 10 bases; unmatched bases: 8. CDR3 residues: CASGQGSGEQFF. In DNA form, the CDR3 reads TGTGCTAGCGGACAGGGCTCGGGGGAGCAGTTCTTC.

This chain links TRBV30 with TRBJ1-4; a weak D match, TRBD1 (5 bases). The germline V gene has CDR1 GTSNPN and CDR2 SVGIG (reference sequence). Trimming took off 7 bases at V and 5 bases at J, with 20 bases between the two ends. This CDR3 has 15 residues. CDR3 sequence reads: CASTLSGTKNEKLFF. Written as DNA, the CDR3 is TGTGCCTCAACACTCTCCGGGACTAAGAATGAAAAACTGTTTTTT.

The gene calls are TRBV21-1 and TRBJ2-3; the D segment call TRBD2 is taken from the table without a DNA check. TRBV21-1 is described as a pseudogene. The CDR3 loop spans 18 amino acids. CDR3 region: CASSKGGLAGGGTDTQYF. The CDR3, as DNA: TGTGCCAGCAGCAAAGGGGGCCTAGCGGGGGGTGGCACAGATACGCAGTATTTT.